The following is a TCR beta chain sequence with its context. These data are taken from a study of response to subunit inactivated influenza vaccine. Per germline, CDR1 MNHEY and CDR2 SVGEGT. CDR3 length equals 14 residues. Trimming removed 6 bases at V and 0 bases at J, with 9 bases between. TCRdb fed the RT-PCR reads into MiXCR, producing one record per CDR3 protein. The sample includes hundreds of thousands of distinct CDR3 sequences, about an eighth of them seen just once. This TCR was recovered from a man over 45 who received an inactivated influenza vaccine. The rearrangement links TRBV6-2 or TRBV6-3 to TRBJ1-3, with D uncertain. Sequencing was performed on PBMCs from blood, taken on the day of vaccination. CDR3 loop: CASRPVHSGNTIYF. The CDR3 DNA reads TGTGCCAGCAGACCAGTCCACTCTGGAAACACCATATATTTT.